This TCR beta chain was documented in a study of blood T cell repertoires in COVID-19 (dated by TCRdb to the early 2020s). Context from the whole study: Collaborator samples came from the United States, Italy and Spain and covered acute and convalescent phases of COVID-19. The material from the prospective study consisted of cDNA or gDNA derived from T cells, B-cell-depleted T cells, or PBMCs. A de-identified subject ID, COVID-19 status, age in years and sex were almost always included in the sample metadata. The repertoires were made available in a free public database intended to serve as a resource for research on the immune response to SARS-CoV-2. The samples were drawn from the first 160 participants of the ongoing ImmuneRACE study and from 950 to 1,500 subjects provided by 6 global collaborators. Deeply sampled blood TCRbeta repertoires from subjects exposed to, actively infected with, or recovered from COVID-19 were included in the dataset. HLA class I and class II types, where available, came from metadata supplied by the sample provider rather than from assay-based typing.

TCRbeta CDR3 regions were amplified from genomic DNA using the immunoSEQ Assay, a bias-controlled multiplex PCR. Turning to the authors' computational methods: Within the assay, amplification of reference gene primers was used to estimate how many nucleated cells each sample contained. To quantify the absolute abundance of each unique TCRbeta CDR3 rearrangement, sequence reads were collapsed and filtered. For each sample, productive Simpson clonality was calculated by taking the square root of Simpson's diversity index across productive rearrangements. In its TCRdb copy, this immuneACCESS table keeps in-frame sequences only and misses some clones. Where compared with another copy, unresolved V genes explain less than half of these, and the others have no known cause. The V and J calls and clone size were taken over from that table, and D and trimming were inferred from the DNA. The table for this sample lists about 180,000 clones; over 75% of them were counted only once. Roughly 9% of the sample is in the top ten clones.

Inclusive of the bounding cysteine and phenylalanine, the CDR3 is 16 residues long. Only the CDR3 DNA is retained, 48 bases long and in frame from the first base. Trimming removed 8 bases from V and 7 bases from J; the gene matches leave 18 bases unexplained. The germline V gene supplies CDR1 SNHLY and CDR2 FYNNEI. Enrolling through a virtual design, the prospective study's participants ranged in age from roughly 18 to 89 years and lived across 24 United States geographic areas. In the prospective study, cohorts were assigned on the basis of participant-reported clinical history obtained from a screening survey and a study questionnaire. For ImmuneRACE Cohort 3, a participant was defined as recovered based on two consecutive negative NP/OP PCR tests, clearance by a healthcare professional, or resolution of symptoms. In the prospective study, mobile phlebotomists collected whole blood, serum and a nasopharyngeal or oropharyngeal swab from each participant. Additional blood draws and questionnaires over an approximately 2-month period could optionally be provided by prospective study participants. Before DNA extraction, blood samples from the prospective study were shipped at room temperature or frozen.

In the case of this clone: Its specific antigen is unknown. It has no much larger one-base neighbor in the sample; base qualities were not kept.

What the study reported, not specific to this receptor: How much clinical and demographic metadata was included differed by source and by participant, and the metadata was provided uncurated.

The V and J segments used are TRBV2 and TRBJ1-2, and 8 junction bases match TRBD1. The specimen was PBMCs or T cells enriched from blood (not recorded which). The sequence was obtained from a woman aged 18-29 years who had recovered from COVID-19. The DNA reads TGTGCCAGCGGTACCCCCGGCAGGGGGCAGGCGAGTGGCTACACCTTC. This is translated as CASGTPGRGQASGYTF.